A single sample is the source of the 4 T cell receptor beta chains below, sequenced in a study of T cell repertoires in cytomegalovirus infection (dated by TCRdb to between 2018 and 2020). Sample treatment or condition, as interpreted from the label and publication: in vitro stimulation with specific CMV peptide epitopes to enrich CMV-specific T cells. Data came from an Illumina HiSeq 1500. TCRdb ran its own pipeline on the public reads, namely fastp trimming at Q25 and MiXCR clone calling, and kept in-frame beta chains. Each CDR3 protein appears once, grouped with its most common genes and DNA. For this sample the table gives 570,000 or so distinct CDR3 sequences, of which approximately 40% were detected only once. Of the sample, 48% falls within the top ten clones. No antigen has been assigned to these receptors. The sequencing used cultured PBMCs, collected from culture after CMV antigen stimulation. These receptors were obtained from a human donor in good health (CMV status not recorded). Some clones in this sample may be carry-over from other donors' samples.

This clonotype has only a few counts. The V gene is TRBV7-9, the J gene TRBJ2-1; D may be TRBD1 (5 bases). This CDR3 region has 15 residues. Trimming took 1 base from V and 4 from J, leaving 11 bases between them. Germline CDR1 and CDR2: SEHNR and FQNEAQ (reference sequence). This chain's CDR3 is CASSLDSGQYNEQFF. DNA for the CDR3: TGTGCCAGCAGCTTAGACTCAGGGCAGTACAATGAGCAGTTCTTC. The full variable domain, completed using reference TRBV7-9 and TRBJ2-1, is DTGVSQNPRHKITKRGQNVTFRCDPISEHNRLYWYRQTLGQGPEFLTYFQNEAQLEKSRLLSDRFSAERPKGSFSTLEIQRTEQGDSAMYLCASSLDSGQYNEQFFGPGTRLTVL.

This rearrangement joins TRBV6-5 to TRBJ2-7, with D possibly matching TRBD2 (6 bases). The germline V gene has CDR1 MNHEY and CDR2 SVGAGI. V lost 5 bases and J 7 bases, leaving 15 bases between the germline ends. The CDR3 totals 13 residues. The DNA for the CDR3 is TGTGCCAGCAGTCTCCCAGGGAGGCGAGAGCAGTACTTC. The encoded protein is CASSLPGRREQYF.

As DNA, the CDR3 is TGTGCCAGCAGCTTAGTATCGTGGCGGGTGGGCCGCCGGGTGCACCATGAGCAGTTCTTC. Its translation: CASSLVSWRVGRRVHHEQFF. J is TRBJ2-1 and V is TRBV11-2, with D perhaps TRBD2 (5 bases). Deletions cut 1 base from V and 8 bases from J, with 30 bases between. Per germline, CDR1 SGHAT and CDR2 FQNNGV. The CDR3 is 20 amino acids.

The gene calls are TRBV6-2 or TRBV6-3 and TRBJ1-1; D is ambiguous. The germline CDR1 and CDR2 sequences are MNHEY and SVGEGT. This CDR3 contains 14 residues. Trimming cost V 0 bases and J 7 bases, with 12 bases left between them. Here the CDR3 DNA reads TGTGCCAGCAGTTACTCGAGAGATGCCGGTGAAGCTTTCTTT. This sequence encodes CASSYSRDAGEAFF.